This is a list of T cell receptor beta chains from one sample in a study of CD8+CD57+ T cells in acquired aplastic anemia. TCRdb re-called the reads with MiXCR, one entry per CDR3 protein. The data hold approximately 160,000 distinct CDR3 sequences, with roughly 47% observed a single time. The sample was sorted CD4+, CD8+, or CD8+CD57+ T cells (not recorded which) from PBMCs. The receptors shown here come from a human donor in good health. The CDR3 runs from the conserved cysteine through the conserved F or W. Fields, in order: clone size, D gene, V gene, J gene, CDR3 protein, CDR3 DNA. The D gene is left open where the match is weak. Some rows mark clone size as missing; the rest say once, few, many or name a class of expanded clone.

once,.,TRBV7-6,TRBJ1-4,CASSPSTNEKLFF,TGTGCCAGCAGCCCTTCAACTAATGAAAAACTGTTTTTT
.,TRBD2,TRBV2,TRBJ2-1,CASGGREGLGEQFF,TGTGCCAGCGGGGGGCGGGAGGGCCTCGGTGAGCAGTTCTTC
once,.,TRBV7-6,TRBJ2-5,CASSLAAPQSRQETQYF,TGTGCCAGCAGCTTAGCGGCGCCCCAAAGCAGGCAAGAGACCCAGTACTTC
.,TRBD1,TRBV10-3,TRBJ1-2,CVITRGQGAYNYGYTF,TGTGTCATCACTAGGGGACAGGGGGCCTATAACTATGGCTACACCTTC
.,TRBD1,TRBV12-3/TRBV12-4,TRBJ1-2,CASSPPWGQRNYGYTF,TGTGCCAGCTCACCACCGTGGGGACAGAGGAACTATGGCTACACCTTC
.,TRBD2,TRBV11-1,TRBJ2-1,CASSFYLNWLAGANNEQFF,TGTGCCAGCAGCTTTTACTTAAATTGGCTAGCGGGGGCAAACAATGAGCAGTTCTTC
.,TRBD2,TRBV9,TRBJ2-5,CASSVRASGEETQYF,TGTGCCAGCAGCGTCCGAGCTAGCGGGGAAGAGACCCAGTACTTC
.,.,TRBV7-2,TRBJ2-5,CASSIRAPRTQYF,TGTGCCAGCAGCATTCGGGCCCCTCGGACCCAGTACTTC
many,.,TRBV20-1,TRBJ1-2,CSASATGTDYGYTF,TGCAGTGCTAGTGCGACCGGGACCGACTATGGCTACACCTTC
many,TRBD1,TRBV15,TRBJ1-2,CATSDSNPTGGYGYTF,TGTGCCACCAGCGACTCGAACCCCACAGGGGGCTATGGCTACACCTTC
.,.,TRBV2,TRBJ2-3,CASSFREGTDTQYF,TGTGCCAGCAGCTTTAGGGAGGGCACAGATACGCAGTATTTT
many,.,TRBV20-1,TRBJ1-1,CSASPMNTEAFF,TGCAGTGCTAGCCCGATGAACACTGAAGCTTTCTTT
many,.,TRBV18,TRBJ2-7,CASSPASTYEQYF,TGTGCCAGCTCACCAGCCAGCACCTACGAGCAGTACTTC
.,TRBD2,TRBV7-2,TRBJ2-5,CAGSFGVSGGTQYF,TGTGCCGGCAGCTTTGGCGTAAGCGGGGGGACCCAGTACTTC
.,.,TRBV2,TRBJ1-6,CASSPQGSPLHF,TGTGCCAGCAGCCCCCAGGGCTCACCCCTCCACTTT
many,TRBD1,TRBV30,TRBJ2-7,CAYGQGKYEQYF,TGTGCATATGGACAGGGGAAGTACGAGCAGTACTTC